This T cell receptor beta chain was sequenced for a study of T-cell reconstitution after alpha-beta-depleted transplantation in children. This clonotype was found a few times. The antigen is not known. Construction of the TCRbeta library involved unique molecular identifiers. TCRdb re-called the PCR reads with MiXCR, one entry per CDR3 protein. The profile shows fewer than 700,000 distinct CDR3 sequences, under 25% of them singletons. Germline V gene data show CDR1 as ENHRY and CDR2 as SYGVKD. The V and J ends lost 10 bases and 2 bases, in that order; junction bases with no gene match: 11. This CDR3 has 15 residues. Findings and limits, study-wide: After transplant, at about two months, alpha-beta T cells were reportedly derived from several hundred expanded graft clones. Surviving recipient T cells and thymic progenitors accounted for the high day-60 TCRbeta diversity observed in some patients. By one year post-transplant, T-cell counts and diversity largely arose from T cells that were newly produced.

The sequences come from PBMCs, mostly from graft donor cells, collected 360 days after TCRalphabeta/CD19-depleted stem cell transplant. The chain uses TRBV10-3 and TRBJ1-1; TRBD1 matches at 9 bases. The sequence came from a boy under two years old who had a stem cell transplant for acute myeloid leukemia, so the T cells may come from the graft donor. CDR3 sequence: CATCRQGEINTEAFF. The CDR3 DNA reads as TGTGCCACCTGCCGACAGGGGGAGATTAACACTGAAGCTTTCTTT.